A selection of T cell receptor beta chains follows, all from one sample in a study of metastatic and nonmetastatic thyroid tumors. TCRdb re-clonotyped the PCR reads through MiXCR. The sample consists of about 43,000 clones, roughly 11% of them appearing once. Sequencing used blood. The receptors stem from a female donor with papillary thyroid cancer or a benign thyroid nodule (not recorded which). Some clones in this sample may be carry-over from other donors' samples. Each CDR3 is given with its conserved first and last residue. D genes are given only for firm matches. The size entry is marked missing in some rows and otherwise reads once, few, many or a size class.

j_call v_call d_call clone_size cdr3_aa cdr3_nt
TRBJ2-1 TRBV18 NA many CASSLTFQDSSFF TGTGCCAGCTCACTGACTTTCCAGGACTCCTCGTTCTTC
TRBJ1-3 TRBV19 NA many CASSKKGAPIYF TGTGCCAGCTCGAAGAAAGGGGCCCCCATATATTTT
TRBJ2-7 TRBV7-2 NA many CASSWGRGEQYF TGTGCCAGCAGCTGGGGTCGGGGCGAGCAGTACTTC
TRBJ1-2 TRBV20-1 NA many CSAILGYGYTF TGCAGTGCTATCCTTGGCTATGGCTACACCTTC
TRBJ2-3 TRBV5-5 TRBD1 many CASSPRDRGADTQYF TGTGCCAGCAGCCCCCGGGACAGGGGCGCAGATACGCAGTATTTT
TRBJ2-7 TRBV5-1 TRBD1 many CASSLRQGYSEQYF TGCGCCAGCAGCTTGCGACAGGGGTATAGCGAGCAGTACTTC
TRBJ2-3 TRBV27 NA many CASSLVGASLDTQYF TGTGCCAGCAGTTTAGTCGGGGCCTCGTTAGATACGCAGTATTTT
TRBJ1-1 TRBV6-1 TRBD1 few CASSKTYQGEHATAEAFF TGTGCCAGCAGTAAGACTTACCAGGGGGAACACGCCACCGCTGAAGCTTTCTTT
TRBJ1-2 TRBV18 NA many CASSPLSDANYGYTF TGTGCCAGCTCACCACTGTCGGATGCTAACTATGGCTACACCTTC
TRBJ1-1 TRBV11-1 NA few CASIFRMRDRHTEAFF TGTGCCAGTATCTTCCGGATGAGAGACCGACACACTGAAGCTTTCTTT
TRBJ1-2 TRBV3-1 NA many CASSQVRRCGSLCRGYTF TGTGCCAGCAGCCAAGTTCGGAGGTGCGGAAGTCTATGTCGGGGCTACACCTTC
TRBJ2-5 TRBV28 TRBD1 many CASSSPGQRGETQYF TGTGCCAGCAGTTCCCCGGGACAGCGAGGGGAGACCCAGTACTTC
TRBJ2-1 TRBV2 NA many CASSENTRGDEQFF TGTGCCAGCAGTGAAAATACTAGAGGGGATGAGCAGTTCTTC
TRBJ2-1 TRBV24-1 TRBD2 many CATSDPNSGRDYNEQFF TGTGCCACCAGTGATCCCAATAGCGGGAGAGACTACAATGAGCAGTTCTTC
TRBJ1-6 TRBV20-1 TRBD1 NA CSARETGGSPLHF TGCAGTGCTAGAGAGACAGGGGGATCACCCCTCCACTTT
TRBJ2-3 TRBV19 TRBD2 many CASSKLTSASTDTQYF TGTGCCAGTAGTAAACTGACTAGCGCCTCCACAGATACGCAGTATTTT
TRBJ1-5 TRBV4-3 NA many CASSQKRGFNQPQHF TGCGCCAGCAGCCAAAAACGGGGATTCAATCAGCCCCAGCATTTT
TRBJ2-7 TRBV11-2 NA NA CASSLNRLSYEQYF TGTGCCAGCAGCTTAAACAGGCTTTCCTACGAGCAGTACTTC
TRBJ2-5 TRBV5-8 NA NA CASPALSGFRGPQETQYF TGTGCCAGCCCAGCTTTATCGGGGTTCAGGGGCCCACAAGAGACCCAGTACTTC
TRBJ1-2 TRBV5-5 NA many CASSLGTGASYGYTF TGTGCCAGCAGCTTGGGAACGGGGGCGAGCTATGGCTACACCTTC
TRBJ1-1 TRBV4-2 NA many CASSHGAENTEAFF TGTGCCAGCAGCCACGGAGCCGAGAACACTGAAGCTTTCTTT
TRBJ1-6 TRBV12-3/TRBV12-4 TRBD1 many CASSPDRGLASPLHF TGTGCCAGCAGTCCAGACAGGGGTTTAGCTTCACCCCTCCACTTT
TRBJ2-7 TRBV9 NA many CASSASGVEQYF TGTGCCAGCAGCGCTTCGGGGGTCGAGCAGTACTTC
TRBJ1-1 TRBV6-1 NA NA CASSEGGGHTEAFF TGTGCCAGCAGTGAGGGAGGGGGGCACACTGAAGCTTTCTTT
TRBJ1-5 TRBV4-1 NA many CASSHQGAATNQPQHF TGCGCCAGCAGCCACCAAGGGGCGGCTACCAATCAGCCCCAGCATTTT
TRBJ1-5 TRBV15 NA many CATSREGQYSNQPQHF TGTGCCACCAGCAGAGAAGGTCAGTATAGCAATCAGCCCCAGCATTTT
TRBJ2-7 TRBV12-3/TRBV12-4 TRBD2 many CASSLSPGSTSGRAYEQYF TGTGCCAGCAGTTTAAGTCCGGGGAGTACTAGCGGGAGAGCCTACGAGCAGTACTTC
TRBJ2-5 TRBV5-6 TRBD1 many CASSIPGTGWETQYF TGTGCCAGCAGCATTCCCGGGACAGGCTGGGAGACCCAGTACTTC
TRBJ2-7 TRBV6-4 TRBD2 many CASSATSGTLGEQYF TGTGCCAGCAGTGCGACTAGCGGGACCCTAGGCGAGCAGTACTTC
TRBJ2-1 TRBV20-1 TRBD2 many CSARLAGGGEQFF TGCAGTGCTAGACTAGCGGGAGGGGGTGAGCAGTTCTTC
TRBJ1-4 TRBV28 NA few CAGSFGATNEKLFF TGTGCCGGCAGTTTTGGGGCAACTAATGAAAAACTGTTTTTT
TRBJ1-2 TRBV12-3/TRBV12-4 NA many CASSSPRMAGYTF TGTGCCAGCAGTTCCCCTCGAATGGCGGGCTACACCTTC
TRBJ1-2 TRBV27 NA NA CASSLTASNYGYTF TGTGCCAGCAGTTTGACCGCGTCTAACTATGGCTACACCTTC
TRBJ2-1 TRBV6-1 TRBD1 few CANAETGYHEQFF TGTGCCAACGCCGAGACAGGGTACCATGAGCAGTTCTTC
TRBJ1-1 TRBV4-2 NA many CASSQASLEDTEAFF TGTGCCAGCAGCCAAGCCTCCCTCGAGGACACTGAAGCTTTCTTT
TRBJ1-4 TRBV29-1 TRBD1 many CSVAEGAGANEKLFF TGCAGCGTAGCAGAGGGGGCGGGGGCTAATGAAAAACTGTTTTTT
TRBJ2-7 TRBV30 TRBD1 many CAWSDRTGGFNEQYF TGTGCCTGGAGTGACCGGACAGGGGGCTTCAACGAGCAGTACTTC
TRBJ2-2 TRBV6-4 TRBD2 NA CASSDRAGGPGELFF TGTGCCAGCAGTGACAGGGCGGGAGGGCCCGGGGAGCTGTTTTTT
TRBJ1-2 TRBV12-3/TRBV12-4 TRBD1 many CASSPWTGLDYGYTF TGTGCCAGCAGTCCATGGACAGGTTTAGACTATGGCTACACCTTC
TRBJ2-7 TRBV20-1 NA NA CSASPGPVSYEHYF TGCAGTGCTAGTCCCGGGCCCGTCTCCTACGAGCATTACTTC
TRBJ1-6 TRBV7-2 NA once CASIPLYNSPLHF TGTGCCAGCATCCCCCTCTATAATTCACCCCTTCACTTT
TRBJ2-7 TRBV19 TRBD1 many CASATGTGVQEQYF TGTGCCAGTGCTACCGGGACAGGGGTCCAAGAGCAGTACTTC
TRBJ2-5 TRBV7-9 NA many CASSPATEETQYF TGTGCCAGCAGCCCGGCGACTGAAGAGACCCAGTACTTC
TRBJ1-1 TRBV29-1 TRBD1 NA CSALDRAVDEAFF TGCAGCGCCTTAGACAGGGCTGTAGATGAAGCTTTCTTT
TRBJ2-2 TRBV18 TRBD2 many CASSPRLAGDGGELFF TGTGCCAGCTCACCAAGACTAGCGGGGGACGGCGGGGAGCTGTTTTTT
TRBJ2-3 TRBV20-1 TRBD2 many CSATLAGGGTDTQYF TGCAGTGCGACCCTAGCGGGAGGAGGCACAGATACGCAGTATTTT
TRBJ2-2 TRBV3-1 NA many CASSRAWANTGELFF TGTGCCAGCAGCCGCGCTTGGGCCAACACCGGGGAGCTGTTTTTT
TRBJ2-1 TRBV14 TRBD1 many CAKKQGEEYNEQFF TGTGCCAAGAAACAGGGGGAAGAGTACAATGAGCAGTTCTTC
TRBJ2-2 TRBV5-4 NA many CASSPRLGGITGELFF TGTGCCAGCAGCCCACGACTAGGAGGGATCACCGGGGAGCTGTTTTTT
TRBJ2-2 TRBV5-1 NA NA CASSLVEGSGQLFF TGCGCCAGCAGCTTGGTAGAAGGTTCCGGGCAGCTGTTTTTT
TRBJ1-2 TRBV6-1 TRBD1 many CASSPGTGFKNYGYTF TGTGCCAGCAGCCCTGGGACAGGATTTAAGAACTATGGCTACACCTTC
TRBJ2-5 TRBV12-3/TRBV12-4 NA many CASSLLASKETQYF TGTGCCAGCAGCCTTCTAGCGAGTAAAGAGACCCAGTACTTC
TRBJ1-6 TRBV3-1 TRBD1 NA CASSQGTGDSPLHF TGTGCCAGCAGCCAAGGGACAGGAGATTCACCCCTCCACTTT
TRBJ2-1 TRBV12-3/TRBV12-4 TRBD2 many CASSRTSGSYNEQFF TGTGCCAGCAGCAGGACTAGCGGCTCCTACAATGAGCAGTTCTTC
TRBJ2-7 TRBV14 NA NA CASSSLLVSYEQYF TGTGCCAGCAGCTCCTTACTCGTCTCCTACGAGCAGTACTTC